This entry concerns a single T cell receptor beta chain. The sample originates from a study of T cells in Graves' hyperthyroidism and ophthalmopathy. Amplified TCR beta CDR3 regions derived from RNA transcripts. HTBI primers were used for first-round RT-PCR of the TCR CDR3. TCRdb reprocessed the multiplex PCR reads via MiXCR and lists one record per CDR3 protein. The table lists about 98,000 distinct CDR3 sequences, around 42% of them singletons. The CDR3 sequence is 13 residues long. V dropped 1 base and J dropped 7; count of bases not matched to a gene: 5. Germline CDR1 reads SGHNT; CDR2 reads YYREEE (reference sequence).

This TCR derives from a woman in her 30s with Graves' hyperthyroidism. Sequenced material: peripheral blood or thyroid tissue (not recorded which). The J gene is TRBJ2-7, the V gene TRBV5-4; 7 bases agree with TRBD1. As DNA, the CDR3 is TGTGCCAGCAGCTTGACAGGGGATGGTGAGCAGTACTTC. Residues: CASSLTGDGEQYF.